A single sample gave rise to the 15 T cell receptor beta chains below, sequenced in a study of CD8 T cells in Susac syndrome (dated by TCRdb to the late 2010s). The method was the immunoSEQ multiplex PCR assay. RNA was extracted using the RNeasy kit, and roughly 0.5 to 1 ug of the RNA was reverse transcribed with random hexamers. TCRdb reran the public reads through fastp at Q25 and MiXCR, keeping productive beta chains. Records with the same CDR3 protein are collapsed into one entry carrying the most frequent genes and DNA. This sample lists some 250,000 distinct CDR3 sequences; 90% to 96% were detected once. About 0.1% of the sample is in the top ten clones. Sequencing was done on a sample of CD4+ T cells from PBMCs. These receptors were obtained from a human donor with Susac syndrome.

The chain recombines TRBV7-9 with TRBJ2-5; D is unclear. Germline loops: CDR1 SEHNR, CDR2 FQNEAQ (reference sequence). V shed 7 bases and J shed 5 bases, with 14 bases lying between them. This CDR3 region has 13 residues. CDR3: CASTHWGRETQYF. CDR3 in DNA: TGTGCCAGCACTCACTGGGGTAGGGAGACCCAGTACTTC.

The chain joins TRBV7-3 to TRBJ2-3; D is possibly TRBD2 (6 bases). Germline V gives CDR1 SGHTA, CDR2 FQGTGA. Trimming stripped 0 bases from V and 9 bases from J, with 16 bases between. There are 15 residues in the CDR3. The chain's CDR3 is CASSLTGGVAGTQYF. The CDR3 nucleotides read TGTGCCAGCAGCTTAACGGGGGGAGTGGCCGGCACGCAGTATTTT.

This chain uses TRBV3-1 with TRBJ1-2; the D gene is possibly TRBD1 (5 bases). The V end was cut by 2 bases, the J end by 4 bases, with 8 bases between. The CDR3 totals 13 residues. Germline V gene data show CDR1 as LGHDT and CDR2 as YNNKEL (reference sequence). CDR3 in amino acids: CASSQQGTYGYTF. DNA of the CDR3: TGTGCCAGCAGCCAACAGGGAACCTATGGCTACACCTTC.

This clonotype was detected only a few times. CDR3 nucleotides: TGTGCCAGCAGGGGACAGGGGGCGTGGGAGCAGTACTTC. This translates into CASRGQGAWEQYF. The V call is TRBV2, the J call TRBJ2-7; TRBD1 aligns across 12 bases. Trimming at V came to 6 bases and at J to 7 bases, leaving 4 bases not matched to a gene. The CDR3 sequence is 13 residues long. CDR1 is SNHLY and CDR2 is FYNNEI in the germline V gene. Using reference TRBV2 and TRBJ2-7 for the parts outside the CDR3, the full variable domain is EPEVTQTPSHQVTQMGQEVILRCVPISNHLYFYWYRQILGQKVEFLVSFYNNEISEKSEIFDDQFSVERPDGSNFTLKIRSTKLEDSAMYFCASRGQGAWEQYFGPGTRLTVT.

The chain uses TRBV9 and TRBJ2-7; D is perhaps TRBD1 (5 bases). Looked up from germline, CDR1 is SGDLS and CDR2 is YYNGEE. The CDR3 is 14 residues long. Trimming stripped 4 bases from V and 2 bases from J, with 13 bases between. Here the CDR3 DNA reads TGTGCCAGCAGCCCAAACCCGACAGCCTACGAGCAGTACTTC. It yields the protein CASSPNPTAYEQYF.

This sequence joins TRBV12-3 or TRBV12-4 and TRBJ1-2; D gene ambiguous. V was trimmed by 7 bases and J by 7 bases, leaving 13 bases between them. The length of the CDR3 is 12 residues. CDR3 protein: CASTGVERGYTF. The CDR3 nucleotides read TGTGCCAGCACCGGTGTTGAGCGTGGCTACACCTTC.

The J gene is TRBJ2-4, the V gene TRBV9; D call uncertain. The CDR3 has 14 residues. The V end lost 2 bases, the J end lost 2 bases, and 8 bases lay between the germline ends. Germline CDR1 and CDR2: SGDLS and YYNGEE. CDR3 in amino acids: CASSVGPPKNIQYF. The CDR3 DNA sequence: TGTGCCAGCAGCGTCGGTCCACCCAAAAACATTCAGTACTTC. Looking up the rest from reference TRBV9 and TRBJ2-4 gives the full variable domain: DSGVTQTPKHLITATGQRVTLRCSPRSGDLSVYWYQQSLDQGLQFLIQYYNGEERAKGNILERFSAQQFPDLHSELNLSSLELGDSALYFCASSVGPPKNIQYFGAGTRLSVL.

The DNA of the CDR3 is TGCAGTGCTAGAGATCCCACAGCGGGAGGAACCCTCACAGATACGCAGTATTTT. It codes for CSARDPTAGGTLTDTQYF. V and J are TRBV20-1 and TRBJ2-3; 9 nucleotides line up with TRBD2. Germline lookup yields CDR1 DFQATT and CDR2 SNEGSKA (reference sequence). This CDR3 has 18 residues. The J segment lost 2 bases and the V segment lost 0 bases, leaving 12 bases of the junction unmatched.

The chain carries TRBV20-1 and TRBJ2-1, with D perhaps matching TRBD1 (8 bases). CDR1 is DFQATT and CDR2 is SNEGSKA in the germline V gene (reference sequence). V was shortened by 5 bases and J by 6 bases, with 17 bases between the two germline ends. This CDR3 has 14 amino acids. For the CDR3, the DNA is TGCAGTGCTTTGGACAGGGAGGGACGCAATGAGCAGTTCTTC. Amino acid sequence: CSALDREGRNEQFF.

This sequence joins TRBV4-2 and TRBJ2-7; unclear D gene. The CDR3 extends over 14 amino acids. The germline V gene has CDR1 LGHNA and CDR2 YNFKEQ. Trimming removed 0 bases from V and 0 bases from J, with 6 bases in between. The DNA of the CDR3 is TGTGCCAGCAGCCAAGAGCGGCACTCCTACGAGCAGTACTTC. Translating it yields CASSQERHSYEQYF.

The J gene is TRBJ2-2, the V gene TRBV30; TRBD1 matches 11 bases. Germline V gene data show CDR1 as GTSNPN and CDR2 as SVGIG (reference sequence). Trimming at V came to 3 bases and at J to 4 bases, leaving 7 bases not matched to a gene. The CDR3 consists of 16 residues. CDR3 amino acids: CAWSPRTGGFTGELFF. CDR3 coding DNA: TGTGCCTGGAGCCCCCGGACAGGGGGCTTCACCGGGGAGCTGTTTTTT.

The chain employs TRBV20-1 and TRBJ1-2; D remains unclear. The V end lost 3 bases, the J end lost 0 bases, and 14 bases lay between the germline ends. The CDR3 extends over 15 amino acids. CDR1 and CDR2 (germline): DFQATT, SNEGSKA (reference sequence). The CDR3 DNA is TGCAGTGCTAGTTGGTCGAGATATACTAACTATGGCTACACCTTC. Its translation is CSASWSRYTNYGYTF.

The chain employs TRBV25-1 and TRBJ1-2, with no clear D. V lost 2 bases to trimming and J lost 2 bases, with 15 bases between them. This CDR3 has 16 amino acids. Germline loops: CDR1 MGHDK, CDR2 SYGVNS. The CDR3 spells CASSERTHPLNYGYTF. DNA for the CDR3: TGTGCCAGCAGTGAAAGGACTCACCCCCTAAACTATGGCTACACCTTC.

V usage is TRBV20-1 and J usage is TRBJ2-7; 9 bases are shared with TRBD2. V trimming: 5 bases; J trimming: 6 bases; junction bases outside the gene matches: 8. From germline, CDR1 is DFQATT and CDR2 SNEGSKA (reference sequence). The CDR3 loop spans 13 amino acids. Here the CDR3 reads CSASAGGPIEQYF. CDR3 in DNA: TGCAGTGCTTCGGCGGGAGGGCCGATCGAGCAGTACTTC.

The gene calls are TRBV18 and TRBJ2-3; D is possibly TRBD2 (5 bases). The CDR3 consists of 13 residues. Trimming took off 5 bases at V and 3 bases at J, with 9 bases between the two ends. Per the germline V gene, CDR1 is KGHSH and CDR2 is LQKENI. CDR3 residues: CASSGAATDTQYF. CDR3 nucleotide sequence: TGTGCCAGCTCAGGAGCGGCGACAGATACGCAGTATTTT.